One sample yielded the 3 T cell receptor beta chains listed below, sequenced in a study of T cell responses to AZD1222 COVID-19 vaccine. Sequenced by immunoSEQ multiplex PCR; TCRdb stores in-frame clones only, minus some. Of 150,000 to 200,000 clones in the sample, 70% to 90% were seen once. The sequenced sample was peripheral blood, obtained 28 days after the second AZD1222 dose. The origin of the receptors is an adult who received the AZD1222 COVID-19 vaccine.

This clone was recorded once. The V gene is TRBV7-9, the J gene TRBJ2-7, with D unclear. This CDR3 is built from 13 residues. The V end lost 2 bases, the J end lost 3 bases, and 8 bases lay between the germline ends. CDR1 SEHNR and CDR2 FQNEAQ come from the germline V gene (reference sequence). The CDR3 protein is CASSLRRDYEQYF. The CDR3 region has the DNA TGTGCCAGCAGCTTAAGAAGGGACTACGAGCAGTACTTC.

The chain carries TRBV6-5 and TRBJ2-2; no reliable D call. Between the trimmed V and J ends, which lost 5 bases and 8 bases, there was a span of 9 bases. This CDR3 is built from 12 residues. Germline V gene sequence: CDR1 MNHEY, CDR2 SVGAGI. CDR3 region: CASSPDKGELFF. The DNA for the CDR3 is TGTGCCAGCAGTCCGGATAAGGGGGAGCTGTTTTTT.

The chain uses TRBV4-1 and TRBJ2-4, with D perhaps matching TRBD1 (5 bases). V was pared by 2 bases and J by 0 bases, with 14 bases between. Germline V gives CDR1 MGHRA, CDR2 YSYEKL. The CDR3 spans 17 residues. CDR3 DNA: TGCGCCAGCAGCCAACACACGGACATTTTAGCCAAAAACATTCAGTACTTC. Its translation is CASSQHTDILAKNIQYF.